Reported below is one T cell receptor (beta chain). This entry belongs to a study of blood T cell repertoires in COVID-19. Study at large: In each case, the material was cDNA or gDNA derived from T cells, B-cell-depleted T cells, or PBMCs.

Germline values: CDR1 SQVTM, CDR2 ANQGSEA. V lost 2 bases and J lost 6, with 7 bases in between. This CDR3 region has 11 residues. Original processing methods: Nucleated cell number was recorded as an estimate derived from reference gene primer amplification. Assay: immunoSEQ multiplex PCR; the TCRdb copy retains only in-frame clones and omits some. Clone size and the V and J calls come from that table; the DNA yielded D and trimming. Here the sample spans around 300,000 clones, roughly 89% being singletons. This sequence was found in a woman aged 18-29 years with acute COVID-19. The rearrangement links TRBV29-1 to TRBJ1-2; D remains unclear. The specimen sequenced was PBMCs or T cells enriched from blood (not recorded which). CDR3 region: CSVERTDGYTF. As DNA, the CDR3 is TGCAGCGTTGAAAGGACTGATGGCTACACCTTC.